The T cell receptor (beta chain) under discussion was sequenced for a study of T cell responses to AZD1222 COVID-19 vaccine. Study-wide points: Close to half of all spike-specific TCRs reportedly target regions of the variants that are unmutated.

Some clones are missing from TCRdb's copy, which holds only in-frame ones; the method was immunoSEQ multiplex PCR. This table holds 110,000 to 150,000 clones, around 93% found once. On this clone: The antigen is undetermined.

Per germline, CDR1 MNHEY and CDR2 SMNVEV (reference sequence). V dropped 1 base and J dropped 9; count of bases not matched to a gene: 4. The CDR3 sequence is 14 residues long. This TCR was sampled from an adult in good health. The chain joins TRBV27 to TRBJ2-1; 9 bases match TRBD2. This sample comprised peripheral blood, obtained on day 0 of AZD1222 vaccination. As DNA, the CDR3 is TGTGCCAGCAGTTTATTGCGGGGGGGCCCTGAGCAGTTCTTC. Amino acids: CASSLLRGGPEQFF.